The 28 T cell receptor beta chains below come from one sample, sequenced in a study of T cells in Graves' hyperthyroidism and ophthalmopathy (dated by TCRdb to between 2019 and 2020). The receptor library was made with multiplex PCR. For sequencing, an Illumina HiSeq 2000 was employed. The TCR beta CDR3 regions were amplified from RNA transcripts. For the first round of RT-PCR on the TCR CDR3, the HTBI primer set was used together with the Qiagen OneStep RT-PCR kit. TCRdb reworked the public reads: Q25 trimming with fastp, MiXCR clone assembly, productive beta chains retained. Rows merge per CDR3 protein into single entries with the most common DNA and genes. The sample includes over 500,000 distinct CDR3 sequences, with over 15% observed a single time. Around 17% of the sample belongs to the ten largest clones. The sample was blood. These receptors originate from a woman aged 18-30 years with Graves' ophthalmopathy.

The chain carries TRBV27 and TRBJ1-2, with 8 bases aligning to TRBD1. CDR1 is MNHEY, CDR2 SMNVEV, per germline (reference sequence). The CDR3 extends over 16 amino acids. With V trimmed by 4 bases and J by 0 bases, 7 bases remained unmatched. This CDR3 reads CASSYGQGQANYGYTF. The CDR3 DNA reads as TGTGCCAGCAGTTACGGACAGGGTCAAGCTAACTATGGCTACACCTTC.

This clonotype was seen more than once but under ten times. The rearrangement joins TRBV19 to TRBJ1-5, with D tentatively TRBD1 (5 bases). CDR3 length equals 15 residues. The V and J ends lost 1 base and 3 bases respectively, with 10 bases between them. Per germline, CDR1 LNHDA and CDR2 SQIVND (reference sequence). Here the CDR3 reads CASSIGPRVNQPQHF. CDR3 nucleotide sequence: TGTGCCAGTAGTATAGGACCCAGGGTCAATCAGCCCCAGCATTTT.

This clonotype was observed many times. The chain joins TRBV28 to TRBJ1-4; D unclear. The germline V gene has CDR1 MDHEN and CDR2 SYDVKM. Deletions cut 3 bases from V and 10 bases from J, with 18 bases between. This CDR3 contains 15 residues. Here the CDR3 DNA reads TGTGCCAGCAGTTTTGAGGTCGCCAGCCTGGTAAAACTGTTTTTT. It is translated as CASSFEVASLVKLFF.

In its sample, this clonotype was seen many times. V gene TRBV28 combines with J gene TRBJ2-1, with TRBD2 matching 8 bases. The CDR3 extends over 14 amino acids. J was trimmed by 5 bases and V by 8 bases; bases with no gene match: 8. CDR1 and CDR2 from the germline V gene are MDHEN and SYDVKM. CDR3 nucleotide sequence: TGTGCCAGCCGCTTCGGGGGGGAAGACAATGAGCAGTTCTTC. The encoded protein is CASRFGGEDNEQFF.

Worth noting for this clonotype: This may come from a read error, since a much larger clone is one base off. The V gene is TRBV7-2, the J gene TRBJ2-5; 8 bases agree with TRBD1. Per germline, CDR1 SGHTA and CDR2 FQGNSA. The CDR3 is made up of 17 amino acids. Here the CDR3 reads CAGSLVGQGINLETQYF. CDR3 DNA sequence: TGTGCCGGCAGCTTAGTTGGACAGGGAATCAACCTGGAGACCCAGTACTTC.

The rearrangement links TRBV5-6 to TRBJ1-2; 9 nucleotides line up with TRBD1. CDR3 length: 15 residues. V lost 0 bases and J lost 5; bases outside the gene matches: 5. The V gene's germline CDR1 is SGHDT and CDR2 YYEEEE. CDR3 amino acids: CASSLDRGQRYGYTF. CDR3 bases: TGTGCCAGCAGCTTGGACAGGGGGCAGAGGTATGGCTACACCTTC.

This clonotype was seen only a few times. The chain has TRBV6-2 or TRBV6-3 and TRBJ2-7; 15 bases are a match to TRBD2. CDR1 and CDR2 from the germline V gene are MNHEY and SVGEGT. J lost 6 bases, V lost 2 bases, and 11 bases had no gene match. CDR3 length: 18 amino acids. In DNA, the CDR3 is TGTGCCAGCAGTTACCCCGGACTAGCGGGGGGGCTACCCCGCGAGCAGTACTTC. Its protein product is CASSYPGLAGGLPREQYF.

The rearrangement joins TRBV9 to TRBJ2-1, with D uncertain. CDR1 and CDR2 from the germline V gene are SGDLS and YYNGEE. The CDR3 is 15 amino acids. Trimming took off 4 bases at V and 0 bases at J, with 11 bases between the two ends. This CDR3 reads CASSTDTPSYNEQFF. As DNA, the CDR3 is TGTGCCAGCAGCACCGACACCCCCTCCTACAATGAGCAGTTCTTC.

The sample holds many counts of this clonotype. The rearrangement links TRBV2 to TRBJ2-3; 9 bases align to TRBD2. The CDR3 sequence is 16 residues long. J gave up 1 base and V 6 bases, and 8 bases lay outside the gene matches. Per the germline V gene, CDR1 is SNHLY and CDR2 is FYNNEI. The CDR3 DNA follows: TGTGCCAGCAGGCCCCTTTGGACTAGCGGCACAGATACGCAGTATTTT. It specifies CASRPLWTSGTDTQYF.

The chain combines TRBV9 with TRBJ1-1; D gene ambiguous. Germline CDR1 SGDLS, CDR2 YYNGEE. The CDR3 extends over 14 amino acids. V lost 0 bases and J lost 7, with 13 bases in between. Here the CDR3 DNA reads TGTGCCAGCAGCGTAGGCCCCCGAGATAGTGAAGCTTTCTTT. It encodes CASSVGPRDSEAFF.

The chain employs TRBV9 and TRBJ1-1, with a weak D call TRBD1 (6 bases). Trimming left V 4 bases short and J 7 bases short, with 23 bases between. This CDR3 has 16 amino acids. CDR1 SGDLS and CDR2 YYNGEE come from the germline V gene. The CDR3 coding sequence is TGTGCCAGCAGCTCCCCCGAGGGGGGTAAGGGAAATGAAGCTTTCTTT. Protein product: CASSSPEGGKGNEAFF. The full variable domain, in which reference TRBV9 and TRBJ1-1 provide the parts outside the CDR3, is DSGVTQTPKHLITATGQRVTLRCSPRSGDLSVYWYQQSLDQGLQFLIQYYNGEERAKGNILERFSAQQFPDLHSELNLSSLELGDSALYFCASSSPEGGKGNEAFFGQGTRLTVV.

Ten or more counts support this clonotype. The chain uses TRBV27 and TRBJ2-2; D call uncertain. The CDR3 length is 14 residues. Per the germline V gene, CDR1 is MNHEY and CDR2 is SMNVEV (reference sequence). V dropped 2 bases and J dropped 6 bases, with 10 bases sitting between them. The CDR3 loop reads CASSLGTVPGELFF. The CDR3 DNA reads as TGTGCCAGCAGTTTAGGAACAGTCCCCGGGGAGCTGTTTTTT.

The genes are TRBV7-9 and TRBJ2-3, with D hard to call. CDR3 length equals 10 residues. Germline lookup yields CDR1 SEHNR and CDR2 FQNEAQ (reference sequence). V was shortened by 8 bases and J by 13 bases, with 13 bases between the two germline ends. The CDR3 bases are TGTGCCAGCGCTCGATCGGTTGAGTATTTT. Encoded protein: CASARSVEYF.

In its sample, this clonotype was seen a few times. V and J are TRBV15 and TRBJ2-5; possibly TRBD2 for D (6 bases). The V gene's germline CDR1 is LNHNV and CDR2 YYDKDF (reference sequence). V lost 1 base to trimming and J lost 5 bases, with 11 bases between them. The length of the CDR3 is 14 residues. CDR3 loop: CATSRAPEGETQYF. CDR3 nucleotide sequence: TGTGCCACCAGCAGAGCCCCGGAGGGGGAGACCCAGTACTTC.

The chain joins TRBV5-8 to TRBJ2-7, with TRBD2 matching 10 bases. The CDR3 consists of 15 residues. The trim removed 6 bases at V and 1 base at J, leaving 7 bases unmatched. Germline V gene data show CDR1 as SGHTS and CDR2 as YDEGEE. The CDR3 coding sequence is TGTGCCAGCATACGACCTAGCGGGGGATCCTACGAGCAGTACTTC. Residues: CASIRPSGGSYEQYF.

The chain employs TRBV7-9 and TRBJ2-7; 13 bases match TRBD2. J lost 6 bases, V lost 5 bases, and 7 bases had no gene match. CDR1 is SEHNR, CDR2 FQNEAQ, per germline (reference sequence). The CDR3 loop spans 15 amino acids. CDR3 sequence reads: CASSLGLAGEIEQYF. As DNA, the CDR3 is TGTGCCAGCAGCCTAGGACTAGCGGGGGAGATCGAGCAGTACTTC.

The chain has TRBV27 and TRBJ2-1; 11 nucleotides match TRBD2. The CDR3 is 17 amino acids. Trimming at V came to 2 bases and at J to 8 bases, leaving 11 bases not matched to a gene. CDR1 is MNHEY, CDR2 SMNVEV, per germline (reference sequence). As DNA, the CDR3 is TGTGCCAGCAGTTTAGGCAATTTAGCGGGGGGGCCGGATGAGCAGTTCTTC. Its translation: CASSLGNLAGGPDEQFF.

Concerning this clonotype itself: Given a much more abundant clone one base away, this may be a read error. The chain joins TRBV6-1 to TRBJ2-5; D is ambiguous. The germline V and J ends were trimmed by 2 bases and 2 bases, with 6 bases remaining between them. This CDR3 is 13 amino acids long. Germline assignment: CDR1 MNHNS and CDR2 SASEGT. The CDR3 spells CASSETGQETQYF. The DNA for the CDR3 is TGTGCCAGCAGTGAAACTGGGCAAGAGACCCAGTACTTC.

This clonotype was counted only a few times. The genes are TRBV20-1 and TRBJ2-1; no clear D gene. Germline CDR1 is DFQATT and CDR2 is SNEGSKA (reference sequence). Trimming left V 3 bases short and J 9 bases short, with 3 bases between. This CDR3 has 9 amino acids. The CDR3 sequence is CSARFEQFF. The CDR3 coding sequence is TGCAGTGCTAGGTTTGAGCAGTTCTTC.

As concerns this clonotype: Just one base apart from a much larger clone, this may be a read error. V is TRBV29-1 and J is TRBJ2-1, with TRBD2 identical over 8 bases. The CDR3 extends over 17 amino acids. Germline values: CDR1 SQVTM, CDR2 ANQGSEA. The CDR3 bases are TGCAACGTTGTAGGTCTAGCGGGTCGAACCTCCTACAATGAGCAGTTCTTC. Its translation is CNVVGLAGRTSYNEQFF.

The J gene is TRBJ1-5, the V gene TRBV20-1, with 7 bases fitting TRBD1. The CDR3 consists of 18 residues. Germline assignment: CDR1 DFQATT and CDR2 SNEGSKA (reference sequence). V was pared by 0 bases and J by 2 bases, with 13 bases of the junction left unmatched. CDR3 region: CSAREEGASGIGNQPQHF. The CDR3 nucleotides read TGCAGTGCTAGAGAAGAGGGGGCGAGTGGAATCGGCAATCAGCCCCAGCATTTT.

This clonotype has only a few counts. The V call is TRBV7-9, the J call TRBJ2-5, with a tentative D call TRBD2 (5 bases). Germline CDR1 SEHNR, CDR2 FQNEAQ (reference sequence). The CDR3 has 13 residues. Trimming left V 5 bases short and J 4 bases short, with 11 bases between. This CDR3 reads CASSPLEGETQYF. CDR3 in DNA: TGTGCCAGCAGCCCTTTAGAGGGAGAGACCCAGTACTTC.

This clonotype was observed at least ten times. This chain connects TRBV29-1 to TRBJ1-5, with 7 bases fitting TRBD1. The CDR3 contains 12 residues. With 2 bases clipped from V and 6 bases from J, the junction kept 1 base outside the gene matches. Germline V gives CDR1 SQVTM, CDR2 ANQGSEA. CDR3 DNA sequence: TGCAGCGTTGAAACAGGGGTTCAGCCCCAGCATTTT. Translating it yields CSVETGVQPQHF.

The chain carries TRBV30 and TRBJ2-6; the match to TRBD1 covers 9 bases. Trimming removed 4 bases from V and 3 bases from J; junction bases left unmatched: 10. CDR1 is GTSNPN and CDR2 is SVGIG in the germline V gene (reference sequence). The CDR3 runs to 17 residues. CDR3 DNA: TGTGCCTGGACTGGGACAGGGCGGCGAGGTGGGGCCAACGTCCTGACTTTC. Translating it yields CAWTGTGRRGGANVLTF.

There are many counts of this clonotype. This rearrangement joins TRBV20-1 to TRBJ1-5; 7 nucleotides match TRBD1. Germline V gene sequence: CDR1 DFQATT, CDR2 SNEGSKA (reference sequence). Germline trimming cut 0 bases from V and 7 bases from J; bases unmatched to any gene: 9. This CDR3 is 15 amino acids long. Here the CDR3 reads CSARDGQGVWQPQHF. The CDR3 DNA reads as TGCAGTGCTAGAGATGGGCAGGGGGTCTGGCAGCCCCAGCATTTT.

This clonotype was seen ten or more times. The chain couples TRBV20-1 to TRBJ2-7; 11 positions match TRBD2. The CDR3 contains 15 residues. Germline V gene lookup returns CDR1 DFQATT and CDR2 SNEGSKA (reference sequence). V lost 0 bases, J lost 2 bases, and 3 bases stayed unmatched. DNA of the CDR3: TGCAGTGCTAGAGATAGCGGGAGGGTTGCCTACGAGCAGTACTTC. Translation: CSARDSGRVAYEQYF.

This sequence joins TRBV7-9 and TRBJ2-3, with unresolved D. The CDR3 length is 15 residues. CDR1 and CDR2 from the germline V gene are SEHNR and FQNEAQ (reference sequence). Trimming pared 3 bases from V and 0 bases from J, leaving 10 bases between. The CDR3 DNA reads TGTGCCAGCAGCTTGCCCCTCTCTAGCACAGATACGCAGTATTTT. It encodes CASSLPLSSTDTQYF.

This clonotype was counted between two and nine times. The chain employs TRBV6-1 and TRBJ1-2; 7 nucleotides align to TRBD1. The CDR3 spans 14 residues. The trim removed 6 bases at V and 4 bases at J, leaving 8 bases unmatched. The germline V gene encodes CDR1 MNHNS and CDR2 SASEGT. CDR3 coding DNA: TGTGCCAGCAGCAGAGACGGGACAGCCTATGGCTACACCTTC. Translating gives CASSRDGTAYGYTF.